This T cell receptor (beta chain) was identified in a study of cytomegalovirus exposure and HLA in healthy donors. General observations from the study: In a later analysis, a missense DCLRE1C variant was linked to TCR beta V- and J-gene trimming. The study carried out a later analysis of TCR beta sequences. It associated some 15,000 of them with specific HLA alleles at a false discovery rate of 0.05. A likely sequencing artifact accounted for one observed cluster of highly shared sequence variants.

The sample holds one count of this clone. The antigen remains unidentified. PCR used 60 Vbeta primers and 13 Jbeta primers. How the authors handled the data: Tens of millions of unique TCR beta chains, roughly 11 million of them shared, were counted by a later analysis. The repertoire was sequenced with immunoSEQ multiplex PCR; TCRdb's copy has only in-frame clones and lacks some. V, J and clone size reflect that table, while D and trimming were determined from the DNA. The data hold about 170,000 clones, with 70% to 85% observed a single time. Germline lookup yields CDR1 SGHNT and CDR2 YENEEA. V trimming: 3 bases; J trimming: 1 base; junction bases outside the gene matches: 7. The CDR3 is made up of 16 amino acids.

The source of this sequence is a woman in her 30s in good health and CMV-seropositive. Sequencing used PBMCs. The rearrangement uses TRBV11-3 and TRBJ2-3; 7 bases fit TRBD2. The CDR3 loop is CASSLGGGVGTDTQYF. In DNA, the CDR3 is TGTGCCAGCAGCTTGGGTGGGGGGGTCGGCACAGATACGCAGTATTTT.